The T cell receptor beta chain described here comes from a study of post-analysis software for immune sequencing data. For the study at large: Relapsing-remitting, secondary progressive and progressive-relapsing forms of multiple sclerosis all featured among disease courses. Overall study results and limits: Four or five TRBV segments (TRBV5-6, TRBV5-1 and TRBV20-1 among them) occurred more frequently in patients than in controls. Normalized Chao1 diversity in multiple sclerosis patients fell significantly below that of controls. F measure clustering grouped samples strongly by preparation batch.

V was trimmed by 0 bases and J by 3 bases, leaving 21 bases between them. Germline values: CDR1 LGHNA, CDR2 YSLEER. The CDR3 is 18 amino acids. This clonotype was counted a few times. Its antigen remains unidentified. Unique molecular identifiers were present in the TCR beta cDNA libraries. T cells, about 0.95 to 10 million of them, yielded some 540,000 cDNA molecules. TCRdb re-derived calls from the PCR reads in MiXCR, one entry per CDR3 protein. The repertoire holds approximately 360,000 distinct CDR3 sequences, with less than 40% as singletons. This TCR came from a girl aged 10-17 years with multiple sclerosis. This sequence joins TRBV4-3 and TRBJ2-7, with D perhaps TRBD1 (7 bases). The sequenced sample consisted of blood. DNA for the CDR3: TGCGCCAGCAGCCAAGATCGGGCAGGGGGTTCGGGGGACTACGAGCAGTACTTC. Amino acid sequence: CASSQDRAGGSGDYEQYF.